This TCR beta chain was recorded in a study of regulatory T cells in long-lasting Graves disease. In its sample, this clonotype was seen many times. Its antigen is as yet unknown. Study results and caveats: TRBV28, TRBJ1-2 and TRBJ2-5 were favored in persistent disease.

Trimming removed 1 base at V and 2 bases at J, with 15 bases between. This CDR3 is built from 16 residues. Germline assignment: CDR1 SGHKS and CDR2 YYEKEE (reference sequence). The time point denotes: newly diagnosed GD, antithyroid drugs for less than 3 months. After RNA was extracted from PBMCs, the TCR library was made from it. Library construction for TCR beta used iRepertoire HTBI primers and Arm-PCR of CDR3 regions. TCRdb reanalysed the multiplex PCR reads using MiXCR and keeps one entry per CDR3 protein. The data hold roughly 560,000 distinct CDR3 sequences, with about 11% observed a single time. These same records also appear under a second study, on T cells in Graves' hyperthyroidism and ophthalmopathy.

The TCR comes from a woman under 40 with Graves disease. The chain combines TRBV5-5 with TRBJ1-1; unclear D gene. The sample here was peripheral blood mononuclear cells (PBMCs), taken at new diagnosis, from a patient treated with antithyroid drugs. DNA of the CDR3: TGTGCCAGCAGCTTGTTCTCGAGGGTCCACAACACTGAAGCTTTCTTT. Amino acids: CASSLFSRVHNTEAFF.